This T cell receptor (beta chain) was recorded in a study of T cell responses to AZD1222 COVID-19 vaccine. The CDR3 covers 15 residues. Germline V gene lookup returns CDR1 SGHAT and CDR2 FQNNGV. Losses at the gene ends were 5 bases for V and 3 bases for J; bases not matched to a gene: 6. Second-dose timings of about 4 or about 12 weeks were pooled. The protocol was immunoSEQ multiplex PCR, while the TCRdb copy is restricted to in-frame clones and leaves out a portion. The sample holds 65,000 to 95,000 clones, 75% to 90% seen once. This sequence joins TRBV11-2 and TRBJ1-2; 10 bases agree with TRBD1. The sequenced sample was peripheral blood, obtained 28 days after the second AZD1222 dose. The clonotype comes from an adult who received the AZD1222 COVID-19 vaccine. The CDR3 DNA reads TGTGCCAGCAGCGTTGACAGGGGGCGCTACTATGGCTACACCTTC. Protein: CASSVDRGRYYGYTF.